The T cell receptor (beta chain) described here comes from a study of T cell responses to AZD1222 COVID-19 vaccine. Points from the study as a whole: Donors were mostly white British, more females; clonal diversity possibly underestimated.

The CDR3 consists of 14 residues. V lost 3 bases, J lost 0 bases, and 9 bases lay in between. Comments on this clone: Antigen: not known.

Some clones are missing from TCRdb's copy, which holds only in-frame ones; the method was immunoSEQ multiplex PCR. Of more than 150,000 clones in the sample, 87% were seen once. The receptor comes from an adult who received the AZD1222 COVID-19 vaccine. The source was peripheral blood, collected 28 days after the second AZD1222 dose. The chain links TRBV23-1 to TRBJ2-7, with TRBD2 as a possible D gene (5 bases). Being an ORF, TRBV23-1 has a function that is uncertain. The CDR3 DNA follows: TGCGCCAGCAGTCAGGGGAGTCCCTCCTACGAGCAGTACTTC. Protein: CASSQGSPSYEQYF.